A single T cell receptor (beta chain) is shown here with its context. Its specificity is unknown. The record originates from a study of T-cell reconstitution after alpha-beta-depleted transplantation in children. The germline V gene encodes CDR1 LGHNA and CDR2 YNFKEQ. V was pared by 0 bases and J by 5 bases, with 5 bases of the junction left unmatched. This CDR3 spans 16 amino acids. Unique molecular identifiers tagged the TCRbeta library. TCRdb used MiXCR to reprocess the PCR reads, holding one entry per CDR3 protein. The sample contains hundreds of thousands of distinct CDR3 sequences, 10% to 15% of which appear only once. Points from the study as a whole: In patients about two months after transplant, alpha-beta T cells reportedly arose from several hundred expanded graft clones.

This chain joins TRBV4-2 and TRBJ2-3; TRBD2 matches 10 bases. Sequenced material: PBMCs, mostly from graft donor cells, taken 360 days after TCRalphabeta/CD19-depleted stem cell transplant. The TCR was taken from a male patient younger than 18 who had a stem cell transplant for acute myeloid leukemia, so the T cells may come from the graft donor. The CDR3 reads CASSQDPAGGRDTQYF. In DNA, the CDR3 is TGTGCCAGCAGCCAAGATCCAGCGGGAGGGCGAGATACGCAGTATTTT.